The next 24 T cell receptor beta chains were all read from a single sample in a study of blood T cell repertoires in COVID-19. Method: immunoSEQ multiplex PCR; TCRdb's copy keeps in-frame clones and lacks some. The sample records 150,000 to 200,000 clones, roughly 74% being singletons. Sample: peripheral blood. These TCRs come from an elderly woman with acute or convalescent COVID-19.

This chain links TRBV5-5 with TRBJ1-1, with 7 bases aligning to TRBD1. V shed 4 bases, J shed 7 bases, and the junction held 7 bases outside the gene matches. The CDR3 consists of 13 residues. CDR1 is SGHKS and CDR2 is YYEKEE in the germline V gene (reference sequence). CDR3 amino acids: CASSALQGIEAFF. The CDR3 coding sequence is TGTGCCAGCAGCGCGTTACAGGGGATTGAAGCTTTCTTT. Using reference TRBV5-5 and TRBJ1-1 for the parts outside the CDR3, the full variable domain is DAGVTQSPTHLIKTRGQQVTLRCSPISGHKSVSWYQQVLGQGPQFIFQYYEKEERGRGNFPDRFSARQFPNYSSELNVNALLLGDSALYLCASSALQGIEAFFGQGTRLTVV.

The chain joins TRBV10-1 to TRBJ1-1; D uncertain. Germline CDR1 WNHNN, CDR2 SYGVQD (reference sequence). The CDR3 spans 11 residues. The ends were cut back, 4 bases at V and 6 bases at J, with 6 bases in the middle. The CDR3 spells CASSARSEAFF. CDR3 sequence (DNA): TGCGCCAGCAGTGCGCGCTCTGAAGCTTTCTTT.

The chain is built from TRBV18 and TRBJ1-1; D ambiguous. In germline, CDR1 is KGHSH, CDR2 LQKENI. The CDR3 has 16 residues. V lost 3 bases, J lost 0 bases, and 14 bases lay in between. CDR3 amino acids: CASSPQETGMNTEAFF. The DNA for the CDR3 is TGTGCCAGCTCACCCCAAGAAACGGGGATGAACACTGAAGCTTTCTTT.

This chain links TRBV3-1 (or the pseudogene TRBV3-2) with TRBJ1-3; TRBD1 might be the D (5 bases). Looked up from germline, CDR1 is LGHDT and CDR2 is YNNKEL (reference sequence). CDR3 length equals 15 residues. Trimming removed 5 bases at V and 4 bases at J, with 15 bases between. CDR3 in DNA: TGTGCCAGCAGCATCCCGGCAGGGTCGGGAAACACCATATATTTT. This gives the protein CASSIPAGSGNTIYF.

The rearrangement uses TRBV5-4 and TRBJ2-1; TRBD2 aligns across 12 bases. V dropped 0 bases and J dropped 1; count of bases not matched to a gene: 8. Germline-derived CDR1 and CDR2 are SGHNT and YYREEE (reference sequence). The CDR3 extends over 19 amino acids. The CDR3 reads CASSLVRLAGGPSYNEQFF. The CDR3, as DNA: TGTGCCAGCAGCTTGGTTAGGCTAGCGGGAGGGCCTTCCTACAATGAGCAGTTCTTC. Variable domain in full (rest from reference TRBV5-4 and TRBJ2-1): ETGVTQSPTHLIKTRGQQVTLRCSSQSGHNTVSWYQQALGQGPQFIFQYYREEENGRGNFPPRFSGLQFPNYSSELNVNALELDDSALYLCASSLVRLAGGPSYNEQFFGPGTRLTVL.

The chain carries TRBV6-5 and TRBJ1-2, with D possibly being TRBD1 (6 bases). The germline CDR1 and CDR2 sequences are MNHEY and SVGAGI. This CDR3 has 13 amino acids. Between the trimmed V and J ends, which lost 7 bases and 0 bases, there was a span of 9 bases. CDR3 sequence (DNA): TGTGCCAGCAACTACAGGGCTAACTATGGCTACACCTTC. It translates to CASNYRANYGYTF.

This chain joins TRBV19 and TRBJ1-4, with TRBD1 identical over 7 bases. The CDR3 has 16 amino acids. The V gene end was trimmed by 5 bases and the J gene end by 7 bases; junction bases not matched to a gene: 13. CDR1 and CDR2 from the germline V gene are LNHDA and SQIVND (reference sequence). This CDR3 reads CASSESLTGPGEKLFF. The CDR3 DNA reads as TGTGCCAGTAGTGAAAGCTTGACAGGGCCTGGTGAAAAACTGTTTTTT.

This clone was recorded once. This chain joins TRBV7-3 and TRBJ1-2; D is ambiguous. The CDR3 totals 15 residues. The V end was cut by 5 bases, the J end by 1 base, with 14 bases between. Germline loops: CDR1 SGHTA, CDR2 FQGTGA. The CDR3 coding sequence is TGTGCCAGCAGCGGATACACAGTGGATAACTATGGCTACACCTTC. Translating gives CASSGYTVDNYGYTF.

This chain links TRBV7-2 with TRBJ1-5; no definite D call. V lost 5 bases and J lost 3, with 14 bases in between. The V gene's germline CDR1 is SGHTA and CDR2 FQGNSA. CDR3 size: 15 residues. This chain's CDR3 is CASSARGSDNQPQHF. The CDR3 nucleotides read TGTGCCAGCAGCGCACGAGGATCGGACAATCAGCCCCAGCATTTT.

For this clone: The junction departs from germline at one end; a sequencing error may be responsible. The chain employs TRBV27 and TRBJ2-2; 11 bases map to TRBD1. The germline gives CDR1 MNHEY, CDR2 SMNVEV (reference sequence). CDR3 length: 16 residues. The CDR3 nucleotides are TGTGCCAGCAGTCCTTTGGGACAGGGGGAACACCGGGGAGCTGTTTTT. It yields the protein CASSPLGQGEHRGAVF.

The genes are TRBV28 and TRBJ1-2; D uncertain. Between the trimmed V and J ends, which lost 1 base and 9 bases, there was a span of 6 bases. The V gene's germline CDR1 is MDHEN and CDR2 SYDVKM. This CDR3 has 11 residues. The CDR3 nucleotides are TGTGCCAGCAGTTTATTGGAGAGCTACACCTTC. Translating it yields CASSLLESYTF.

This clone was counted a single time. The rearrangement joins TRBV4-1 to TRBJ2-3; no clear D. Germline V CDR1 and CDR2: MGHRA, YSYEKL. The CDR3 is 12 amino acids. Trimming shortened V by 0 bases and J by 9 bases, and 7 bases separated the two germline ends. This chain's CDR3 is CASSQDHWTQYF. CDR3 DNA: TGCGCCAGCAGCCAAGATCACTGGACGCAGTATTTT.

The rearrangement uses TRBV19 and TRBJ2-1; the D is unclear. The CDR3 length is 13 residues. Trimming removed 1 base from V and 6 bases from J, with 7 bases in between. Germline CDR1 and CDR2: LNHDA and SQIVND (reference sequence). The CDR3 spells CASSIVPFNEQFF. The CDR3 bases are TGTGCCAGTAGTATAGTCCCTTTCAATGAGCAGTTCTTC. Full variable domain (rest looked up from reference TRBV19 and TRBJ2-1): DGGITQSPKYLFRKEGQNVTLSCEQNLNHDAMYWYRQDPGQGLRLIYYSQIVNDFQKGDIAEGYSVSREKKESFPLTVTSAQKNPTAFYLCASSIVPFNEQFFGPGTRLTVL.

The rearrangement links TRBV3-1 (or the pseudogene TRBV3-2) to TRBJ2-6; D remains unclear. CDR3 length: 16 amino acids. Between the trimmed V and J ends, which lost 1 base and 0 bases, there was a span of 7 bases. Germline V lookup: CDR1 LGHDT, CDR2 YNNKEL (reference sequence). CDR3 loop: CASSQAQFSGANVLTF. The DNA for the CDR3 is TGTGCCAGCAGCCAAGCCCAGTTCTCTGGGGCCAACGTCCTGACTTTC.

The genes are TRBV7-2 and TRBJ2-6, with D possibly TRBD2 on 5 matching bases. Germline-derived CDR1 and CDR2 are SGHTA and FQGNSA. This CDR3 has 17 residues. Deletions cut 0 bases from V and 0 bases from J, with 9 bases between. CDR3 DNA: TGTGCCAGCAGCTTAGCTCCGGGGATCTCTGGGGCCAACGTCCTGACTTTC. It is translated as CASSLAPGISGANVLTF.

This CDR3 is CASSLIEEQFF. CDR3 nucleotides: TGTGCCAGCAGTCTGATAGAGGAGCAGTTCTTC. V is TRBV2 and J is TRBJ2-1; unclear D gene. Germline CDR1 is SNHLY and CDR2 is FYNNEI. Trimming took 5 bases from V and 10 from J, leaving 9 bases between them. This CDR3 region has 11 residues.

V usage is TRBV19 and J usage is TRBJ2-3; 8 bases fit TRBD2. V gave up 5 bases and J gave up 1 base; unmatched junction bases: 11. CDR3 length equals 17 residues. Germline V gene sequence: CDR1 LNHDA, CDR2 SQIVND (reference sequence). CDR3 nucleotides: TGTGCCAGTAGTGTGAGCGGGGGCAACCTGGGCACAGATACGCAGTATTTT. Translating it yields CASSVSGGNLGTDTQYF.

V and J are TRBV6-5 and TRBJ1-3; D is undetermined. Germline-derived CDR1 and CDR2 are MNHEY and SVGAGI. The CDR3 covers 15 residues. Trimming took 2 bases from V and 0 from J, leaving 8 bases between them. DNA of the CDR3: TGTGCCAGCAGTTACGGCACAGCCTCTGGAAACACCATATATTTT. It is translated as CASSYGTASGNTIYF.

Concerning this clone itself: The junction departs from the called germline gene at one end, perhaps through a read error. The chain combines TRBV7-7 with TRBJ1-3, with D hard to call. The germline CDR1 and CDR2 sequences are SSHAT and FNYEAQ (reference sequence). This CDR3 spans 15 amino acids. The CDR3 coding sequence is TGTGCTAGCAGCTTAGCGCAAGGCGGGGGAAACACCATATATTTT. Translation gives CASSLAQGGGNTIYF.

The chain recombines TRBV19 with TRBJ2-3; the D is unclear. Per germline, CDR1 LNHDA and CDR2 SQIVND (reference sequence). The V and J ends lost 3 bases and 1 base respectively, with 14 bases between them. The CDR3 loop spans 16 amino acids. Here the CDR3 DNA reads TGTGCCAGTAGTATCCTCTCGGGTCTCGGCACAGATACGCAGTATTTT. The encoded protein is CASSILSGLGTDTQYF. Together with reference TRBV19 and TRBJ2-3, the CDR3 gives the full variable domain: DGGITQSPKYLFRKEGQNVTLSCEQNLNHDAMYWYRQDPGQGLRLIYYSQIVNDFQKGDIAEGYSVSREKKESFPLTVTSAQKNPTAFYLCASSILSGLGTDTQYFGPGTRLTVL.

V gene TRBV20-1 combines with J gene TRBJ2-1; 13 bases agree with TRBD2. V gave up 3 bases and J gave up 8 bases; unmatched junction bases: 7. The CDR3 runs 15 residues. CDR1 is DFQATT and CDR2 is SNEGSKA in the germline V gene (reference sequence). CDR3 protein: CSASTGLAGTYEQFF. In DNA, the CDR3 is TGCAGTGCTAGTACGGGACTAGCGGGGACCTATGAGCAGTTCTTC.

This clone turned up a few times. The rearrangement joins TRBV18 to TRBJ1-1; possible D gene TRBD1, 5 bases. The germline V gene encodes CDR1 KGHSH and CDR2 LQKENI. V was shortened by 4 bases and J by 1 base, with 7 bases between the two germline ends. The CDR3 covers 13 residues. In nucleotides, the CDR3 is TGTGCCAGCTCACTTGACAGGAACACTGAAGCTTTCTTT. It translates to CASSLDRNTEAFF.

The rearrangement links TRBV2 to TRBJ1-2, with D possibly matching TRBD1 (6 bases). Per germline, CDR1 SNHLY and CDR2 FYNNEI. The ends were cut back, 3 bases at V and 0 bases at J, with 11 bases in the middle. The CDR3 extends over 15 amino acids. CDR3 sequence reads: CASSEARGANYGYTF. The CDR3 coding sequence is TGTGCCAGCAGTGAGGCCAGGGGAGCTAACTATGGCTACACCTTC.

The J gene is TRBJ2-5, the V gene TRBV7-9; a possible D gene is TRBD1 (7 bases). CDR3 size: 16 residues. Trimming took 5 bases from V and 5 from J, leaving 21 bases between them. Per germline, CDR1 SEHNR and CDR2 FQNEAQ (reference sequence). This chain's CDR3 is CASSPPIRRGPETQYF. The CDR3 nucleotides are TGTGCCAGCAGCCCCCCGATCAGGAGGGGGCCCGAGACCCAGTACTTC.